Shown below are 5 T cell receptor beta chains from a single sample sequenced in a study of blood T cell repertoires in COVID-19. Sequencing used immunoSEQ multiplex PCR; TCRdb keeps in-frame clones, though not all of them. Found here are hundreds of thousands of clones, 86% of them singletons; the top ten hold approximately 2%. Input material: peripheral blood. Every receptor here comes from a woman between 25 and 40 years old who had recovered from COVID-19.

The chain couples TRBV24-1 to TRBJ1-4; D is unclear. With 3 bases removed from V and 10 bases from J, the gap between germline ends came to 8 bases. The germline gives CDR1 KGHDR, CDR2 SFDVKD. The CDR3 is 12 residues long. This chain's CDR3 is CATSDEGGKLFF. For the CDR3, the DNA is TGTGCCACCAGTGATGAGGGTGGAAAACTGTTTTTT.

This chain joins TRBV6-2 or TRBV6-3 and TRBJ2-7; no firm D call. The CDR3 length is 12 residues. Germline CDR1 and CDR2: MNHEY and SVGEGT. V was trimmed by 0 bases and J by 7 bases, leaving 7 bases between them. CDR3: CASSYSRSEQYF. For the CDR3, the DNA is TGTGCCAGCAGTTACTCGAGAAGTGAGCAGTACTTC.

The chain carries TRBV24-1 and TRBJ2-7, with 12 bases identical to TRBD1. Germline V CDR1 and CDR2: KGHDR, SFDVKD. CDR3 length: 16 amino acids. The ends lost 3 bases at V and 6 bases at J; junction bases unmatched: 8. This chain's CDR3 is CATSDMRDRGLSEQYF. As DNA, the CDR3 is TGTGCCACCAGTGATATGAGGGACAGGGGGCTGAGCGAGCAGTACTTC.

This chain uses TRBV27 with TRBJ2-7; 8 bases map to TRBD1. This CDR3 spans 16 amino acids. J gave up 3 bases and V 1 base, and 8 bases lay outside the gene matches. The germline CDR1 and CDR2 sequences are MNHEY and SMNVEV (reference sequence). The CDR3 sequence is CASSLYLTGDYYEQYF. The DNA for the CDR3 is TGTGCCAGCAGTTTATACCTGACAGGGGATTACTACGAGCAGTACTTC.

Here the CDR3 DNA reads TGTGCCAGCAGCGCGGACAGGCACCGAGATGAGCAGTTCTTC. It encodes CASSADRHRDEQFF. The J gene is TRBJ2-1, the V gene TRBV7-9; 7 nucleotides match TRBD1. Trimming removed 5 bases from V and 8 bases from J; junction bases left unmatched: 9. The CDR3 length is 14 residues. Germline CDR1 is SEHNR and CDR2 is FQNEAQ (reference sequence).